This TCR beta chain derives from a study of regulatory T cells in long-lasting Graves disease. This clonotype was detected many times. Its specificity is not known. Time point noted: persistent/refractory GD, antithyroid drugs over 5 years with positive TRAb. PBMC RNA was the source of the TCR library. Library construction for TCR beta used iRepertoire HTBI primers and Arm-PCR of CDR3 regions. TCRdb fed the multiplex PCR reads into MiXCR, producing one record per CDR3 protein. In the table there are more than 300,000 distinct CDR3 sequences, around 19% of which are singletons. Study-wide points: Public clonotype sharing was higher in persistent than newly diagnosed patients. TRBV28, TRBJ1-2 and TRBJ2-5 were segments that persistent disease favored. Lower TCR diversity characterized persistent Graves' patients relative to newly diagnosed patients.

The germline gives CDR1 MDHEN, CDR2 SYDVKM. V was trimmed by 8 bases and J by 4 bases, leaving 21 bases between them. CDR3 length: 15 residues. This specimen consisted of peripheral blood mononuclear cells (PBMCs), obtained when the disease was refractory, from a patient treated with antithyroid drugs. The TCR comes from a female donor with Graves disease. The chain links TRBV28 to TRBJ2-7; D call uncertain. The CDR3 region is CASFDQGGRGYEQYF. As DNA, the CDR3 is TGTGCCAGCTTCGACCAAGGTGGGCGTGGGTACGAGCAGTACTTC.